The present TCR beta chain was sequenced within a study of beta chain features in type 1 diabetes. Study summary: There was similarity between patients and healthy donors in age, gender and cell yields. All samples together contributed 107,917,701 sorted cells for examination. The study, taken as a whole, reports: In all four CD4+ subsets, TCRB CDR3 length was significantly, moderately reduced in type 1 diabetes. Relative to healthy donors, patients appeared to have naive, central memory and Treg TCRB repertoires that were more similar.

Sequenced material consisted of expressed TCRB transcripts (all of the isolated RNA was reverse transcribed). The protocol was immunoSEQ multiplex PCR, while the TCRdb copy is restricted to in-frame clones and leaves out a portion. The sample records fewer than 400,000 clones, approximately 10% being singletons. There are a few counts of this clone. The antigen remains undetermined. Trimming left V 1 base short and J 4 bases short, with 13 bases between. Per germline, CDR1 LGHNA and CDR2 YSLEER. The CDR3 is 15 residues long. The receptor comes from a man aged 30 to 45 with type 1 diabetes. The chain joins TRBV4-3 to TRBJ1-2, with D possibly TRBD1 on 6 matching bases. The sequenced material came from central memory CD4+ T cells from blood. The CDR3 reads CASSQAARGAYGYTF. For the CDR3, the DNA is TGCGCCAGCAGCCAAGCTGCCAGGGGCGCCTATGGCTACACCTTC.